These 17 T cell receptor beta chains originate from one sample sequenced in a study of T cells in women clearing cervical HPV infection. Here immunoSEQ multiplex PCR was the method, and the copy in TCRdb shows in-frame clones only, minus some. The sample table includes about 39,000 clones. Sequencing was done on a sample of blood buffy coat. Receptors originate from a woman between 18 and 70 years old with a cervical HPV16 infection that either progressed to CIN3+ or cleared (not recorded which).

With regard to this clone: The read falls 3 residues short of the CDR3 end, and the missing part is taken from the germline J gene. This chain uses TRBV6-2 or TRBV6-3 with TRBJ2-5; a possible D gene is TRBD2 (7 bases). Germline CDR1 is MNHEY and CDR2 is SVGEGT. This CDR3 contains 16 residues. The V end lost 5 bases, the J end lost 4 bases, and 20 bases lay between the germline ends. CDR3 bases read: TGTGCCAGCAGTCCACGGGGGGCCGATTGGGGAGAGACC. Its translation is CASSPRGADWGET. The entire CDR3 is CASSPRGADWGETQYF.

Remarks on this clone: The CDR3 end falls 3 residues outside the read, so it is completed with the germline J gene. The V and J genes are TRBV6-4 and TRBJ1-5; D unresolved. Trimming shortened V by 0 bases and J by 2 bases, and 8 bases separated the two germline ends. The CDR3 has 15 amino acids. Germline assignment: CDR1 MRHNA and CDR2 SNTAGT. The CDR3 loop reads CASSDSLRGNQPQHF. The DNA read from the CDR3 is TGTGCCAGCAGTGACTCGCTAAGGGGCAATCAGCCC.

The DNA read from the CDR3 is TGTGCCAGCAGCCTCCGGGACAGGGGTTCGAACACTGAA. It specifies CASSLRDRGSNTE. From start to end, the CDR3 is CASSLRDRGSNTEAFF. The genes are TRBV7-8 and TRBJ1-1; 10 nucleotides match TRBD1. The read gets to within 3 residues of the CDR3 end, and the germline J gene fills in the rest. Germline V gene sequence: CDR1 SGHVS, CDR2 FQNEAQ. CDR3 size: 16 residues. V dropped 5 bases and J dropped 1; count of bases not matched to a gene: 7.

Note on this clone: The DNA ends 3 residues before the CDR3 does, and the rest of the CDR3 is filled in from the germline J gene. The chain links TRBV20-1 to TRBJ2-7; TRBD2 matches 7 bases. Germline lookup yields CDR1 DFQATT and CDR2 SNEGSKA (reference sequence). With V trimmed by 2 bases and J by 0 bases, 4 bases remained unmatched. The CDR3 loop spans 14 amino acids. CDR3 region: CSARSRTSSYEQYF. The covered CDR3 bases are TGCAGTGCTAGATCCAGGACTAGCTCCTACGAG.

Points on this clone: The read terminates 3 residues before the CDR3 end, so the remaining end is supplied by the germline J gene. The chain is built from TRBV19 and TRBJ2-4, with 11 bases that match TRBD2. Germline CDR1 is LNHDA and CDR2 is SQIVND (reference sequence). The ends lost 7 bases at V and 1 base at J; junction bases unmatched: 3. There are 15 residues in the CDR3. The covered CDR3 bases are TGTGCCAGTAATCCTAGCGGGGGGGCCAAAAACATT. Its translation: CASNPSGGAKNI. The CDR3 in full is CASNPSGGAKNIQYF.

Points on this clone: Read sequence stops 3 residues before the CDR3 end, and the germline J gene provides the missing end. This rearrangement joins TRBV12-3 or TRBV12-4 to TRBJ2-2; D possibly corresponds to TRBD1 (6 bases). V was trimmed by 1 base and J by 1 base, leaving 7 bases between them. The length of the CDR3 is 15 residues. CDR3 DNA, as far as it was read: TGTGCCAGCAGTTTAGTACAGGGGAACACCGGGGAG. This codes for CASSLVQGNTGE. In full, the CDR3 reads CASSLVQGNTGELFF.

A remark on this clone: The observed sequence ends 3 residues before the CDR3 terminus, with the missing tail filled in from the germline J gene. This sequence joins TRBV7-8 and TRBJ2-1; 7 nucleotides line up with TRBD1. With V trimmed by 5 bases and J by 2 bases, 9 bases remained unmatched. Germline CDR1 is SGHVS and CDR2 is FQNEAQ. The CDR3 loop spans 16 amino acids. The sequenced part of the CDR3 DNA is TGTGCCAGCAGCCCGAGTGACAGGGTTCCCTACAATGAG. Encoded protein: CASSPSDRVPYNE. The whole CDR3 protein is CASSPSDRVPYNEQFF. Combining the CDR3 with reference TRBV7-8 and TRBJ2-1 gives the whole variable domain GAGVSQSPRYKVAKRGQDVALRCDPISGHVSLFWYQQALGQGPEFLTYFQNEAQLDKSGLPSDRFFAERPEGSVSTLKIQRTQQEDSAVYLCASSPSDRVPYNEQFFGPGTRLTVL.

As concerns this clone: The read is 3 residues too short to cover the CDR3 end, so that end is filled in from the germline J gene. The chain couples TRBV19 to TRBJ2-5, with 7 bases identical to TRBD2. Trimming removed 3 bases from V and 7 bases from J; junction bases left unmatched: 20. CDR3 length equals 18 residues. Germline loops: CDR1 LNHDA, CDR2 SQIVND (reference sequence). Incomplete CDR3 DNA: TGTGCCAGTAGTATCCCGGCAGGGAGGGAGACTGATCGGTTGACC. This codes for CASSIPAGRETDRLT. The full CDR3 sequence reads CASSIPAGRETDRLTQYF.

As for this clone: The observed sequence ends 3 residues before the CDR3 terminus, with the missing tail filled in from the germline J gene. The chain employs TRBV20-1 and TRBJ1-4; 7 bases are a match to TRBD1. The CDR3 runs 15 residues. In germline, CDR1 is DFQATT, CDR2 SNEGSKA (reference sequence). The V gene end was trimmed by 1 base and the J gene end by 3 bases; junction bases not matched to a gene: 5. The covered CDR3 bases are TGCAGTGCTAGAGGACAGGGCAGGCCTAATGAAAAA. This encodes CSARGQGRPNEK. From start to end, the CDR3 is CSARGQGRPNEKLFF.

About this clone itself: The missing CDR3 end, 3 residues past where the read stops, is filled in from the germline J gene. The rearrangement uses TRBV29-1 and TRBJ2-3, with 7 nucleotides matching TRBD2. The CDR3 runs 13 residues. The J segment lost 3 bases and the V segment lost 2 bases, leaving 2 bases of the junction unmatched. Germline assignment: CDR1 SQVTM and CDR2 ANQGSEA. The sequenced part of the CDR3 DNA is TGCAGCGTTGAATATAGCGGGACAGATACG. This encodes CSVEYSGTDT. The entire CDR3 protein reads CSVEYSGTDTQYF.

The CDR3 bases that were read are TGCGCCAGCAGCAGACCCCGGACAGGAACTTCCACAGATACG. Its protein is CASSRPRTGTSTDT. The CDR3 in its entirety is CASSRPRTGTSTDTQYF. The chain combines TRBV5-1 with TRBJ2-3; 7 bases are a match to TRBD1. The observed sequence ends 3 residues before the CDR3 terminus, with the missing tail filled in from the germline J gene. The CDR3 is 17 residues long. Germline V gene lookup returns CDR1 SGHRS and CDR2 YFSETQ. The V gene end was trimmed by 4 bases and the J gene end by 2 bases; junction bases not matched to a gene: 13.

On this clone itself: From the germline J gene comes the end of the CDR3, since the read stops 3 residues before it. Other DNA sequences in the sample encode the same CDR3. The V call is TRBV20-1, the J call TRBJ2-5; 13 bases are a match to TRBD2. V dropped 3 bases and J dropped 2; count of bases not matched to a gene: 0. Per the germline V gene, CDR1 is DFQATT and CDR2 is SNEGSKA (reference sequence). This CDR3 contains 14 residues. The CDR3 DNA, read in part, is TGCAGTGCTAGGACTAGCGGGGGGCAAGAGACC. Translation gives CSARTSGGQET. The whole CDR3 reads CSARTSGGQETQYF.

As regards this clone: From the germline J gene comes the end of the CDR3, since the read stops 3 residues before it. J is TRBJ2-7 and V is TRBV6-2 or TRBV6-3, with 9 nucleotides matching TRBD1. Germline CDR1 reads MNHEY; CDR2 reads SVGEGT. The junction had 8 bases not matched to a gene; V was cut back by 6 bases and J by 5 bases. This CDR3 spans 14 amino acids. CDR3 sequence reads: CASSPRDRVDEQYF. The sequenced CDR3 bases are TGTGCCAGCAGCCCTAGGGACAGGGTGGACGAG.

The DNA read from the CDR3 is TGTGCCAGCAGCTTAGGAGAGGGGGGGCCCTACGAG. Translated: CASSLGEGGPYE. The whole CDR3 region reads CASSLGEGGPYEQYF. The V and J genes are TRBV7-2 and TRBJ2-7, with a weak D call TRBD2 (7 bases). The CDR3 end lies 3 residues beyond the end of the read and is filled in from the germline J gene. The CDR3 extends over 15 amino acids. Germline V lookup: CDR1 SGHTA, CDR2 FQGNSA. V shed 1 base and J shed 2 bases, with 12 bases lying between them.

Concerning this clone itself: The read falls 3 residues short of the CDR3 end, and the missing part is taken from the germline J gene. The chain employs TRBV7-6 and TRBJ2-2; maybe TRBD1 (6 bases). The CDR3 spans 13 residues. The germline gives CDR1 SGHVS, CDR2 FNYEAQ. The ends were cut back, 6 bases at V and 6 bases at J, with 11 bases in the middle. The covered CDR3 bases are TGTGCCAGCAGTTCTACAGGGCCCGGGGAG. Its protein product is CASSSTGPGE. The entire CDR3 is CASSSTGPGELFF.

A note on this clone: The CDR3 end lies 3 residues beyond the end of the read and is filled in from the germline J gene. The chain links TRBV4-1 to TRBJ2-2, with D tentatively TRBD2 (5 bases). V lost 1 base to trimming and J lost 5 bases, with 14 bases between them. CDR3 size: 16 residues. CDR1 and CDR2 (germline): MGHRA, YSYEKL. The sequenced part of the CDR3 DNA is TGCGCCAGCAGCCAAGCAGTTCGGGGAAGGACCGGGGAG. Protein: CASSQAVRGRTGE. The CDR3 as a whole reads CASSQAVRGRTGELFF.

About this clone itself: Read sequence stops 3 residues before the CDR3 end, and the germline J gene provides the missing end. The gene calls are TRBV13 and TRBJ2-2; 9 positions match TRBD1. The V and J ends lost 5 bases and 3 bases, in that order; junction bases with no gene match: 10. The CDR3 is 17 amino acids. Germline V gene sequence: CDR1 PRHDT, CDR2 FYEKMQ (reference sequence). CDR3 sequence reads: CASSLEHRGRDTGELFF. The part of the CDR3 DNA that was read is TGTGCCAGCAGCCTAGAACACAGGGGGCGCGACACCGGGGAG. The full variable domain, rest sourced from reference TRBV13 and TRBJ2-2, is AAGVIQSPRHLIKEKRETATLKCYPIPRHDTVYWYQQGPGQDPQFLISFYEKMQSDKGSIPDRFSAQQFSDYHSELNMSSLELGDSALYFCASSLEHRGRDTGELFFGEGSRLTVL.